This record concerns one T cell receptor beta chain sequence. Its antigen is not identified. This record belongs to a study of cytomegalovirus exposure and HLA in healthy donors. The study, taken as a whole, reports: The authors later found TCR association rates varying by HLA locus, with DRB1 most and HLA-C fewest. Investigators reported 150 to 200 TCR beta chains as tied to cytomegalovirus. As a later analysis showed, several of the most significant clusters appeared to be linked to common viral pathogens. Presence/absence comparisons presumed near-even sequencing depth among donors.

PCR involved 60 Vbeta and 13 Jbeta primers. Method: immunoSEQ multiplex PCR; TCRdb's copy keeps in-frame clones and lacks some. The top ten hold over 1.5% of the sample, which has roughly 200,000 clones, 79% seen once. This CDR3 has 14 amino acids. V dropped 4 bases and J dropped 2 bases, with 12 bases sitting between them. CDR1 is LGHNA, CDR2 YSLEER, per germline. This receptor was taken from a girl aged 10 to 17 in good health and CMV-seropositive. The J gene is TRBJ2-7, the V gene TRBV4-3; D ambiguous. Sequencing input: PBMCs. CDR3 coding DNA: TGCGCCAGCAGCCCAATGCGTCTCGCCTACGAGCAGTACTTC. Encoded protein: CASSPMRLAYEQYF.